Below, 5 T cell receptor beta chains from the same sample are listed, as sequenced in a study of blood T cell repertoires in COVID-19. Assay used: immunoSEQ multiplex PCR; TCRdb lists only in-frame clones, some missing. The sample yields more than 100,000 clones, around 87% seen once. Source material: peripheral blood. These receptors were obtained from a man aged 70 or older with active COVID-19.

This chain links TRBV19 with TRBJ2-2, with TRBD1 identical over 7 bases. V shed 6 bases and J 2 bases; nucleotides not matched to a gene: 12. CDR3 length equals 17 residues. Germline V gene lookup returns CDR1 LNHDA and CDR2 SQIVND (reference sequence). This chain's CDR3 is CASRPPTGTVNTGELFF. CDR3 nucleotides: TGTGCCAGTAGACCACCTACCGGGACAGTTAACACCGGGGAGCTGTTTTTT.

The chain is built from TRBV18 and TRBJ2-1, with D possibly being TRBD1 (6 bases). There are 15 residues in the CDR3. The ends were cut back, 3 bases at V and 4 bases at J, with 13 bases in the middle. The germline V gene has CDR1 KGHSH and CDR2 LQKENI. CDR3 loop: CASSPGQLQYNEQFF. The CDR3 DNA is TGTGCCAGCTCACCCGGACAGCTTCAATACAATGAGCAGTTCTTC. Using reference TRBV18 and TRBJ2-1 for the parts outside the CDR3, the full variable domain is NAGVMQNPRHLVRRRGQEARLRCSPMKGHSHVYWYRQLPEEGLKFMVYLQKENIIDESGMPKERFSAEFPKEGPSILRIQQVVRGDSAAYFCASSPGQLQYNEQFFGPGTRLTVL.

The chain combines TRBV7-2 with TRBJ2-3, with D perhaps matching TRBD1 (6 bases). CDR1 is SGHTA and CDR2 is FQGNSA in the germline V gene. Trimming pared 3 bases from V and 6 bases from J, leaving 19 bases between. This CDR3 contains 16 residues. CDR3: CASSFRQVGTGDTQYF. The CDR3 nucleotides read TGTGCCAGCAGCTTCCGACAGGTCGGGACGGGGGATACGCAGTATTTT.

The genes are TRBV7-6 and TRBJ1-6, with D hard to call. V was cut by 2 bases and J by 6 bases, with 11 bases left in between. CDR1 is SGHVS and CDR2 is FNYEAQ in the germline V gene. The CDR3 is 15 amino acids. The CDR3 loop reads CASSLSPGGNSPLHF. The CDR3 DNA reads as TGTGCCAGCAGCTTATCCCCTGGAGGTAATTCACCCCTCCACTTT. Full variable domain (remainder filled in from reference TRBV7-6 and TRBJ1-6): GAGVSQSPRYKVTKRGQDVALRCDPISGHVSLYWYRQALGQGPEFLTYFNYEAQQDKSGLPNDRFSAERPEGSISTLTIQRTEQRDSAMYRCASSLSPGGNSPLHFGNGTRLTVT.

The CDR3 region is CASSPGSGQYSNQPQHF. The CDR3, as DNA: TGTGCCAGCAGCCCAGGATCGGGACAGTATAGCAATCAGCCCCAGCATTTT. This sequence joins TRBV5-5 and TRBJ1-5; 7 bases are a match to TRBD1. The V gene's germline CDR1 is SGHKS and CDR2 YYEKEE (reference sequence). With 4 bases clipped from V and 0 bases from J, the junction kept 10 bases outside the gene matches. The CDR3 is 17 amino acids. The full variable domain, its missing parts supplied by reference TRBV5-5 and TRBJ1-5, is DAGVTQSPTHLIKTRGQQVTLRCSPISGHKSVSWYQQVLGQGPQFIFQYYEKEERGRGNFPDRFSARQFPNYSSELNVNALLLGDSALYLCASSPGSGQYSNQPQHFGDGTRLSIL.